These 11 T cell receptor beta chains came from one sample sequenced in a study of T-cell reconstitution after alpha-beta-depleted transplantation in children. The library targeted TCRbeta and was prepared with unique molecular identifiers. One entry per CDR3 protein results from TCRdb running MiXCR on the PCR reads. In the table there are about 300,000 distinct CDR3 sequences, 9.5% to 13% of which are singletons. This sample comprised PBMCs, obtained before TCRalphabeta/CD19-depleted stem cell transplant. These receptors all stem from a boy younger than two with acute myeloid leukemia, due to receive a stem cell transplant.

This clonotype was counted between two and nine times. The gene calls are TRBV25-1 and TRBJ1-4; the D is unclear. CDR3 length: 13 residues. Germline V gene lookup returns CDR1 MGHDK and CDR2 SYGVNS. The V gene lost 0 bases and the J gene lost 7 bases, with 6 bases spanning the gap. CDR3 in amino acids: CASSEYFLEKLFF. The CDR3, as DNA: TGTGCCAGCAGTGAATATTTTCTTGAAAAACTGTTTTTT.

This clonotype was detected ten times or more. J is TRBJ1-2 and V is TRBV19; possible D gene TRBD1, 6 bases. V was pared by 7 bases and J by 1 base, with 16 bases between. The CDR3 is made up of 15 amino acids. CDR1 and CDR2 from the germline V gene are LNHDA and SQIVND (reference sequence). Here the CDR3 reads CASTTGSAGNYGYTF. The CDR3 nucleotides read TGTGCCAGTACTACAGGGAGCGCGGGTAACTATGGCTACACCTTC.

This clonotype was detected many times. The genes are TRBV25-1 and TRBJ2-6; 9 nucleotides align to TRBD1. Germline V gene data show CDR1 as MGHDK and CDR2 as SYGVNS. J lost 0 bases, V lost 9 bases, and 12 bases had no gene match. This CDR3 has 18 amino acids. Written as DNA, the CDR3 is TGTGCCAGTGCACGGACAGGGGCCCTCTTCTCTGGGGCCAACGTCCTGACTTTC. It translates to CASARTGALFSGANVLTF.

The table lists this clonotype with many counts. V gene TRBV6-4 combines with J gene TRBJ2-7, with D maybe TRBD1 (6 bases). The germline CDR1 and CDR2 sequences are MRHNA and SNTAGT. This CDR3 region has 15 residues. Deletions cut 6 bases from V and 2 bases from J, with 17 bases between. The CDR3 here is CASSLVLDRAYEQYF. CDR3 nucleotide sequence: TGTGCCAGCAGCCTGGTGTTGGACAGAGCCTACGAGCAGTACTTC.

This clonotype appeared many times. V usage is TRBV20-1 and J usage is TRBJ1-4, with D possibly matching TRBD1 (5 bases). CDR3 length: 15 residues. Trimming shortened V by 3 bases and J by 0 bases, and 11 bases separated the two germline ends. Germline-derived CDR1 and CDR2 are DFQATT and SNEGSKA (reference sequence). For the CDR3, the DNA is TGCAGTGCTAGCCTCCTGGGGGCAACTAATGAAAAACTGTTTTTT. Translating gives CSASLLGATNEKLFF.

This clonotype was recorded at least ten times. J is TRBJ2-3 and V is TRBV27, with D perhaps TRBD1 or TRBD2 (5 bases each). The CDR3 has 18 amino acids. The germline V gene has CDR1 MNHEY and CDR2 SMNVEV (reference sequence). V was clipped by 6 bases and J by 6 bases, with 28 bases between them. CDR3 amino acids: CASRPWGLAADFSDTQYF. In DNA form, the CDR3 reads TGTGCCAGCAGACCCTGGGGGTTGGCGGCGGACTTCTCGGATACGCAGTATTTT.

This clonotype was counted a few times. The rearrangement uses TRBV27 and TRBJ2-1; D is ambiguous. The CDR3 sequence is 12 residues long. V was shortened by 4 bases and J by 14 bases, with 15 bases between the two germline ends. Germline loops: CDR1 MNHEY, CDR2 SMNVEV (reference sequence). The CDR3 DNA reads as TGTGCCAGCAGTTCATCCGGCCCCCCCAAGTTCTTC. Translated: CASSSSGPPKFF.

This clonotype was seen at least ten times. The rearrangement links TRBV20-1 to TRBJ1-3, with D hard to call. Germline V gene sequence: CDR1 DFQATT, CDR2 SNEGSKA (reference sequence). This CDR3 is built from 14 residues. Trimming took off 3 bases at V and 0 bases at J, with 9 bases between the two ends. The CDR3, as DNA: TGCAGTGCTAGGTCAGGATCCTCTGGAAACACCATATATTTT. This codes for CSARSGSSGNTIYF.

This clonotype was picked up many times. V usage is TRBV9 and J usage is TRBJ2-7; 9 positions match TRBD1. The CDR3 covers 16 residues. V was clipped by 2 bases and J by 2 bases; unmatched bases: 8. Germline V gene lookup returns CDR1 SGDLS and CDR2 YYNGEE. In DNA form, the CDR3 reads TGTGCCAGCAGCGTCGGGACAGGGAATTTTGCCTACGAGCAGTACTTC. It is translated as CASSVGTGNFAYEQYF.

This clonotype occurred many times. The rearrangement uses TRBV21-1 and TRBJ2-7; TRBD1, the table's D call, lacks a check against the DNA. TRBV21-1 is classified as a pseudogene. The CDR3 is 15 amino acids. For the CDR3, the DNA is TGTGCCAGCAGCAAAGATCTGGGGCAGAACCCCCTGGCGTACTTC. It codes for CASSKDLGQNPLAYF.

Many counts were recorded for this clonotype. The genes are TRBV4-3 and TRBJ2-2; D is unclear. CDR3 size: 13 residues. With 6 bases removed from V and 6 bases from J, the gap between germline ends came to 11 bases. The germline V gene has CDR1 LGHNA and CDR2 YSLEER. CDR3 nucleotides: TGCGCCAGCAGTGGGATAGCTGCCGGGGAGCTGTTTTTT. Its translation: CASSGIAAGELFF.